A selection of T cell receptor beta chains follows, all from one sample in a study of shared clonotypes between healthy human individuals. The assay was immunoSEQ multiplex PCR, and TCRdb's table has in-frame clones only and misses some. The repertoire includes about 610,000 clones, 96% of them detected once, and less than 0.12% sits in the top ten. Sequencing was carried out using naive CD8+ T cells sorted from blood. Every receptor here comes from a woman in her 30s in good health. Both conserved end residues are part of each CDR3. Fields, in order: J gene, clone size, D gene, V gene, CDR3 protein, CDR3 DNA. D genes are given only for firm matches. Clone size, where shown, is once, few, many, or a class for clones that have expanded.

J: TRBJ2-7; size: -; D: -; V: TRBV9; CDR3: CASSPTTESSYEQYF; DNA: TGTGCCAGCAGCCCTACGACCGAGAGCTCCTACGAGCAGTACTTC
J: TRBJ1-1; size: -; D: -; V: TRBV4-1; CDR3: CASSHLTGNTEAFF; DNA: TGCGCCAGCAGCCATTTAACAGGGAACACTGAAGCTTTCTTT
J: TRBJ1-5; size: few; D: -; V: TRBV6-1; CDR3: CASSGDWAWPQHF; DNA: TGTGCCAGCAGTGGGGACTGGGCTTGGCCCCAGCATTTT
J: TRBJ2-7; size: -; D: TRBD1; V: TRBV11-2; CDR3: CASSPGQGAVYEQYF; DNA: TGTGCCAGCAGTCCTGGACAGGGGGCTGTGTACGAGCAGTACTTC
J: TRBJ2-7; size: -; D: -; V: TRBV7-9; CDR3: CASSFTGYEQYF; DNA: TGTGCCAGCAGCTTTACGGGTTACGAGCAGTACTTC
J: TRBJ1-2; size: -; D: -; V: TRBV27; CDR3: CASSFGQGSNGYTF; DNA: TGTGCCAGCAGTTTCGGGCAGGGCAGTAACGGCTACACCTTC
J: TRBJ1-5; size: few; D: TRBD1; V: TRBV4-1; CDR3: CASSQGEGAQPQHF; DNA: TGCGCCAGCAGCCAAGGGGAGGGGGCTCAGCCCCAGCATTTT
J: TRBJ2-7; size: -; D: -; V: TRBV19; CDR3: CASSTTVDPSYEQYF; DNA: TGTGCCAGTAGTACGACAGTGGACCCATCCTACGAGCAGTACTTC
J: TRBJ2-1; size: -; D: -; V: TRBV27; CDR3: CASSLSSSLNEQFF; DNA: TGTGCCAGCAGTTTATCTTCTAGTTTGAATGAGCAGTTCTTC
J: TRBJ1-3; size: -; D: TRBD1; V: TRBV7-9; CDR3: CASSSGQGWSTIYF; DNA: TGTGCCAGCAGCTCCGGACAGGGATGGTCCACCATATATTTT
J: TRBJ1-2; size: -; D: -; V: TRBV13; CDR3: CASSLARDGYTF; DNA: TGTGCCAGCAGCTTAGCCAGGGATGGCTACACCTTC
J: TRBJ2-7; size: -; D: -; V: TRBV28; CDR3: CASSPGFSYEQYF; DNA: TGTGCCAGCAGCCCGGGTTTCTCCTACGAGCAGTACTTC
J: TRBJ2-3; size: -; D: -; V: TRBV19; CDR3: CASSPPPRGTGTDTQYF; DNA: TGTGCCAGTAGTCCCCCACCCAGGGGCACGGGAACAGATACGCAGTATTTT
J: TRBJ2-2; size: -; D: -; V: TRBV11-3; CDR3: CASSLYASGELFF; DNA: TGTGCCAGCAGCTTATACGCATCCGGGGAGCTGTTTTTT
J: TRBJ2-5; size: -; D: -; V: TRBV4-1; CDR3: CASSQDAEETQYF; DNA: TGCGCCAGCAGCCAAGACGCTGAAGAGACCCAGTACTTC
J: TRBJ2-5; size: once; D: -; V: TRBV7-6; CDR3: CASSPPPGAQETQYF; DNA: TGTGCCAGCAGCCCACCCCCTGGCGCCCAAGAGACCCAGTACTTC
J: TRBJ2-7; size: -; D: -; V: TRBV7-9; CDR3: CASGWDGHYEQYF; DNA: TGTGCCAGCGGTTGGGACGGTCACTACGAGCAGTACTTC
J: TRBJ1-5; size: once; D: -; V: TRBV28; CDR3: CASRVTGSRNQPQHF; DNA: TGTGCCAGCAGGGTTACAGGGAGCCGCAATCAGCCCCAGCATTTT